The next 28 T cell receptor beta chains were all read from a single sample in a study of blood T cell repertoires in COVID-19. The protocol was immunoSEQ multiplex PCR, while the TCRdb copy is restricted to in-frame clones and leaves out a portion. The sample yields about 98,000 clones, about 80% seen once. The sequenced sample consisted of peripheral blood. The source is a man aged 55 to 70 with acute or convalescent COVID-19.

This chain joins TRBV30 and TRBJ2-1; possibly TRBD1 for D (6 bases). V was trimmed by 4 bases and J by 7 bases, leaving 14 bases between them. This CDR3 has 13 residues. Germline V gives CDR1 GTSNPN, CDR2 SVGIG (reference sequence). The CDR3: CAWNKGGLNEQFF. CDR3 nucleotides: TGTGCCTGGAATAAAGGGGGTCTGAATGAGCAGTTCTTC.

The chain links TRBV4-2 to TRBJ1-5; tentative D call: TRBD1 (6 bases). There are 15 residues in the CDR3. V was cut by 4 bases and J by 1 base, with 11 bases left in between. In germline, CDR1 is LGHNA, CDR2 YNFKEQ. CDR3 nucleotides: TGTGCCAGCAGCCTTCACAGGGAGAGCAATCAGCCCCAGCATTTT. Amino acids: CASSLHRESNQPQHF.

The chain joins TRBV11-3 to TRBJ2-1; TRBD2 agrees at 8 bases. Germline-derived CDR1 and CDR2 are SGHNT and YENEEA. V shed 6 bases and J 2 bases; nucleotides not matched to a gene: 6. The length of the CDR3 is 15 residues. The CDR3 sequence is CASRAGEGTYNEQFF. Written as DNA, the CDR3 is TGTGCCAGCAGAGCGGGGGAGGGTACCTACAATGAGCAGTTCTTC.

The chain uses TRBV19 and TRBJ2-2; D is possibly TRBD2 (5 bases). Trimming left V 7 bases short and J 7 bases short, with 19 bases between. CDR3 size: 15 residues. From germline, CDR1 is LNHDA and CDR2 SQIVND (reference sequence). DNA for the CDR3: TGTGCCAGTAACGGTGAGGGAGCTCAATACGGGGAGCTGTTTTTT. Protein: CASNGEGAQYGELFF.

The gene calls are TRBV27 and TRBJ2-3, with D perhaps TRBD1 (6 bases). Germline V gives CDR1 MNHEY, CDR2 SMNVEV (reference sequence). CDR3 length equals 14 residues. The V end was cut by 6 bases, the J end by 5 bases, with 15 bases between. CDR3 DNA: TGTGCCAGCAGCCGGACAGAGACTCAAGATACGCAGTATTTT. It is translated as CASSRTETQDTQYF.

The chain employs TRBV7-2 and TRBJ1-5, with no clear D. The CDR3 spans 12 residues. The germline CDR1 and CDR2 sequences are SGHTA and FQGNSA. Deletions cut 1 base from V and 11 bases from J, with 9 bases between. CDR3 sequence (DNA): TGTGCCAGCAGCTTAGACGCCTCAGCCCAGCATTTT. Translating gives CASSLDASAQHF.

The rearrangement uses TRBV6-5 and TRBJ1-5, with D maybe TRBD1 (5 bases). Trimming took 10 bases from V and 6 from J, leaving 13 bases between them. The CDR3 contains 12 residues. The germline gives CDR1 MNHEY, CDR2 SVGAGI. CDR3: CATWRGSQPQHF. CDR3 coding DNA: TGTGCCACCTGGAGGGGATCTCAGCCCCAGCATTTT.

The rearrangement uses TRBV2 and TRBJ2-1; TRBD2 aligns across 7 bases. V gave up 4 bases and J gave up 6 bases; unmatched junction bases: 9. This CDR3 region has 15 residues. Germline V gene data show CDR1 as SNHLY and CDR2 as FYNNEI. CDR3: CASSVGGVQANEQFF. CDR3 DNA: TGTGCCAGCAGTGTGGGGGGGGTGCAAGCCAATGAGCAGTTCTTC.

The chain employs TRBV3-1 (or the pseudogene TRBV3-2) and TRBJ2-1; 7 bases agree with TRBD2. The V and J ends lost 0 bases and 4 bases, in that order; junction bases with no gene match: 3. This CDR3 contains 15 residues. In germline, CDR1 is LGHDT, CDR2 YNNKEL (reference sequence). The CDR3 sequence is CASSQEWGGYNEQFF. CDR3 DNA sequence: TGTGCCAGCAGCCAAGAGTGGGGGGGGTACAATGAGCAGTTCTTC.

V is TRBV6-2 or TRBV6-3 and J is TRBJ2-4; 11 nucleotides agree with TRBD1. Unmatched junction bases numbered 9, after V lost 6 bases and J lost 8 bases. Germline CDR1 is MNHEY and CDR2 is SVGEGT. CDR3 length: 15 residues. DNA for the CDR3: TGTGCCAGCAGCCTAGTGGGACAGGGGGGGGACATTCAGTACTTC. It specifies CASSLVGQGGDIQYF.

This clone has a handful of counts. This chain connects TRBV9 to TRBJ2-1; 8 bases are shared with TRBD2. The ends lost 0 bases at V and 8 bases at J; junction bases unmatched: 7. The CDR3 covers 15 residues. CDR1 and CDR2 from the germline V gene are SGDLS and YYNGEE. CDR3 DNA sequence: TGTGCCAGCAGCGTAGGGGATAGCGGGGTCGATGAGCAGTTCTTC. Its translation: CASSVGDSGVDEQFF.

The rearrangement joins TRBV20-1 to TRBJ2-7; D might be TRBD2 (7 bases). This CDR3 comprises 13 residues. Germline CDR1 reads DFQATT; CDR2 reads SNEGSKA (reference sequence). V was pared by 3 bases and J by 10 bases, with 19 bases between. In DNA form, the CDR3 reads TGCAGTGCTAGTAAGGGGGGGGCGCGTCTCCAGTACGTC. This gives the protein CSASKGGARLQYV.

This clone was recorded at least ten times. The chain recombines TRBV30 with TRBJ1-1, with D perhaps matching TRBD1 (5 bases). Germline loops: CDR1 GTSNPN, CDR2 SVGIG (reference sequence). Trimming removed 7 bases from V and 10 bases from J, with 10 bases in between. The CDR3 is made up of 9 amino acids. CDR3 residues: CASQGLAFF. Here the CDR3 DNA reads TGTGCCTCCCAGGGTCTAGCTTTCTTT.

V and J are TRBV6-5 and TRBJ2-1; TRBD1 might be the D (6 bases). V gave up 0 bases and J gave up 6 bases, with 12 bases separating them. Germline V gene data show CDR1 as MNHEY and CDR2 as SVGAGI. The CDR3 loop spans 15 amino acids. The CDR3: CASSYSPDSFNEQFF. The CDR3 DNA reads as TGTGCCAGCAGTTACTCCCCGGACAGTTTCAATGAGCAGTTCTTC.

The chain's CDR3 is CASSDSSGGAADTQYF. In nucleotides, the CDR3 is TGTGCCAGCAGTGACTCTAGCGGGGGGGCCGCAGATACGCAGTATTTT. The genes are TRBV6-4 and TRBJ2-3; 11 nucleotides match TRBD2. Unmatched junction bases numbered 3, after V lost 0 bases and J lost 4 bases. The length of the CDR3 is 16 residues. CDR1 MRHNA and CDR2 SNTAGT come from the germline V gene.

This clone was seen a single time. This chain connects TRBV2 to TRBJ1-3, with 7 bases that match TRBD1. With V trimmed by 5 bases and J by 3 bases, 7 bases remained unmatched. This CDR3 is built from 15 residues. Per germline, CDR1 SNHLY and CDR2 FYNNEI. The CDR3 DNA sequence: TGTGCCAGCAGTATCAGTACAGGGGTTGGAAACACCATATATTTT. Residues: CASSISTGVGNTIYF.

This chain links TRBV9 with TRBJ2-3, with TRBD2 as a possible D gene (6 bases). CDR3 length equals 16 residues. Looked up from germline, CDR1 is SGDLS and CDR2 is YYNGEE. V was shortened by 4 bases and J by 1 base, with 16 bases between the two germline ends. The CDR3 loop is CASSTNGGQGTDTQYF. CDR3 DNA: TGTGCCAGCAGCACTAACGGAGGGCAGGGCACAGATACGCAGTATTTT.

The chain has TRBV6-5 and TRBJ1-1; D gene unclear. Germline lookup yields CDR1 MNHEY and CDR2 SVGAGI. The CDR3 extends over 15 amino acids. The V end lost 6 bases, the J end lost 2 bases, and 16 bases lay between the germline ends. The CDR3 here is CASSKTAAKNTEAFF. The CDR3 DNA is TGTGCCAGCAGCAAAACCGCGGCTAAAAACACTGAAGCTTTCTTT.

The chain employs TRBV5-4 and TRBJ1-2; a possible D gene is TRBD1 (5 bases). Germline V CDR1 and CDR2: SGHNT, YYREEE (reference sequence). This CDR3 contains 15 residues. V lost 6 bases to trimming and J lost 8 bases, with 23 bases between them. DNA for the CDR3: TGTGCCAGCACTTCCTACGACCAGGGTTTAATAGGCTACACCTTC. Encoded protein: CASTSYDQGLIGYTF.

The chain links TRBV25-1 to TRBJ1-1; perhaps TRBD1 as D (5 bases). Trimming shortened V by 6 bases and J by 3 bases, and 11 bases separated the two germline ends. The germline V gene has CDR1 MGHDK and CDR2 SYGVNS. The CDR3 contains 13 residues. CDR3 protein: CASSEGGDTEAFF. CDR3 DNA: TGTGCCAGCAGCGAGGGAGGGGACACTGAAGCTTTCTTT.

The gene calls are TRBV9 and TRBJ1-1; TRBD1 is a possible D gene (5 bases). Trimming took 4 bases from V and 1 from J, leaving 14 bases between them. The CDR3 runs 15 residues. Germline V gene lookup returns CDR1 SGDLS and CDR2 YYNGEE. The CDR3 is CASSPMTQGNTEAFF. DNA of the CDR3: TGTGCCAGCAGCCCCATGACGCAGGGGAACACTGAAGCTTTCTTT.

The chain is built from TRBV10-3 and TRBJ2-3; 9 nucleotides agree with TRBD2. The CDR3 runs to 16 residues. Unmatched junction bases numbered 5, after V lost 4 bases and J lost 0 bases. The germline V gene encodes CDR1 ENHRY and CDR2 SYGVKD. CDR3: CAISAAGGSSTDTQYF. The CDR3 nucleotides read TGTGCCATCAGTGCAGCGGGGGGATCTAGCACAGATACGCAGTATTTT.

This rearrangement joins TRBV27 to TRBJ1-5; the D is unclear. V was trimmed by 8 bases and J by 9 bases, leaving 11 bases between them. This CDR3 has 11 amino acids. Per germline, CDR1 MNHEY and CDR2 SMNVEV (reference sequence). The CDR3 coding sequence is TGTGCCAGCGGTGAGGGTAGGCCCCAGCATTTT. Translated: CASGEGRPQHF.

The chain uses TRBV5-4 and TRBJ1-2; 7 bases line up with TRBD1. With 0 bases clipped from V and 2 bases from J, the junction kept 10 bases outside the gene matches. CDR1 is SGHNT, CDR2 YYREEE, per germline (reference sequence). This CDR3 region has 17 residues. CDR3 in amino acids: CASSLGGTARYNYGYTF. CDR3 in DNA: TGTGCCAGCAGCTTGGGGGGGACAGCCAGATACAACTATGGCTACACCTTC.

This clone turned up a few times. This chain joins TRBV4-1 and TRBJ2-7; D is undetermined. The CDR3 consists of 14 residues. The V end lost 0 bases, the J end lost 3 bases, and 9 bases lay between the germline ends. The germline gives CDR1 MGHRA, CDR2 YSYEKL. The CDR3 is CASSQDAGFYEQYF. The DNA of the CDR3 is TGCGCCAGCAGCCAAGATGCAGGTTTCTACGAGCAGTACTTC.

As for this clone: The junction departs from germline at one end; a sequencing error may be responsible. This chain links TRBV5-4 with TRBJ1-2; 9 bases map to TRBD1. The CDR3 is 12 amino acids. CDR1 is SGHNT and CDR2 is YYREEE in the germline V gene (reference sequence). CDR3 coding DNA: TGTGCCACCCGCGGACAGGGGATGGGACGGTCCTTC. It translates to CATRGQGMGRSF. The complete variable domain, with remaining parts taken from reference TRBV5-4 and TRBJ1-2, reads ETGVTQSPTHLIKTRGQQVTLRCSSQSGHNTVSWYQQALGQGPQFIFQYYREEENGRGNFPPRFSGLQFPNYSSELNVNALELDDSALYLCATRGQGMGRSFGSGTRLTVV.

The chain employs TRBV4-2 and TRBJ2-2, with TRBD2 as a possible D gene (5 bases). The CDR3 extends over 15 amino acids. Between the trimmed V and J ends, which lost 0 bases and 8 bases, there was a span of 13 bases. Germline V CDR1 and CDR2: LGHNA, YNFKEQ. The CDR3 spells CASSQDIRESGELFF. In DNA form, the CDR3 reads TGTGCCAGCAGCCAAGATATCCGGGAAAGTGGGGAGCTGTTTTTT.

This chain connects TRBV5-1 to TRBJ2-5; D ambiguous. The V and J ends lost 0 bases and 4 bases respectively, with 10 bases between them. The CDR3 is 14 amino acids. Germline values: CDR1 SGHRS, CDR2 YFSETQ. The CDR3 nucleotides read TGCGCCAGCAGCTTGGGTGGCCTAGGAGAGACCCAGTACTTC. It specifies CASSLGGLGETQYF.